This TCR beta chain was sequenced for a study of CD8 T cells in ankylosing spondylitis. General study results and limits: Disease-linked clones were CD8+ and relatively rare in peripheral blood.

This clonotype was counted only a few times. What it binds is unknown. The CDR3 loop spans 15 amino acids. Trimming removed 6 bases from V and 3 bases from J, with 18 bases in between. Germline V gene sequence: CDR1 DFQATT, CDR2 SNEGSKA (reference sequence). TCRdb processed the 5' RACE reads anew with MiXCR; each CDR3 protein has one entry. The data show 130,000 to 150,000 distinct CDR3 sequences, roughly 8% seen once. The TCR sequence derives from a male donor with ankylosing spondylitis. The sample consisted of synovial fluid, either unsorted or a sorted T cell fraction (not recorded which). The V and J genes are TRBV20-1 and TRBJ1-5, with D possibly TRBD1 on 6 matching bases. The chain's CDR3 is CSAEDRYSFNQPQHF. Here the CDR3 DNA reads TGCAGTGCCGAGGACAGATATTCCTTCAATCAGCCCCAGCATTTT.